The following is a TCR beta chain sequence with its context. Antigen unknown. 60 Vbeta and 13 Jbeta primers were used in PCR. Clones were read by immunoSEQ multiplex PCR, and TCRdb kept only the in-frame ones, dropping some. The sample comprises fewer than 200,000 clones, 68% of which are singletons, and about 2.9% rests with the top ten. The entry originates in a study of cytomegalovirus exposure and HLA in healthy donors. This CDR3 comprises 18 residues. Trimming cost V 1 base and J 2 bases; bases outside gene matches: 8. Per the germline V gene, CDR1 is SEHNR and CDR2 is FQNEAQ (reference sequence). General study findings and limits: Per published accounts, TCR beta sequences correctly predicted the HLA-A and HLA-B alleles of most subjects. The study recorded 164 TCR beta chains that were cytomegalovirus-associated.

Sequencing used PBMCs. The TCR was taken from a woman aged 40 to 50 in good health and CMV-seropositive. V gene TRBV7-9 combines with J gene TRBJ2-2; 9 bases are a match to TRBD2. The CDR3 is CASSLVLIAGENTGELFF. In nucleotides, the CDR3 is TGTGCCAGCAGCTTAGTGCTAATAGCGGGGGAAAACACCGGGGAGCTGTTTTTT.